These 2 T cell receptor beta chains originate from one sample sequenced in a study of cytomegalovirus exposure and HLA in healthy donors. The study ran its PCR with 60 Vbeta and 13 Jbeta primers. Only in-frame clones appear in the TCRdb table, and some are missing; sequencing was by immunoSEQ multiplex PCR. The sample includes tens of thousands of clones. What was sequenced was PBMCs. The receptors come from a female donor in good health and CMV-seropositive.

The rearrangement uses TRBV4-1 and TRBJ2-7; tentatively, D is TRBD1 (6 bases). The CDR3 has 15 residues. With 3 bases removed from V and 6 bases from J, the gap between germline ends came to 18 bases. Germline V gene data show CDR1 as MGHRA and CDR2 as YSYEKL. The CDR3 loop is CASSQTGPRGSEQYF. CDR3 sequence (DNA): TGCGCCAGCAGCCAGACCGGGCCCAGGGGTTCCGAGCAGTACTTC.

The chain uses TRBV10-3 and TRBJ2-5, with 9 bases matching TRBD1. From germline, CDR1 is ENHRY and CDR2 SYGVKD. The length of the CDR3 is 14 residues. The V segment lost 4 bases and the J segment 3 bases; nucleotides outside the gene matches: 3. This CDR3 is CAISGRTGEETQYF. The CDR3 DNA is TGTGCCATCAGTGGGCGGACAGGGGAAGAGACCCAGTACTTC.